The rows below give T cell receptor beta chains drawn from one sample of a study of cytotoxic CD8 clonotypes in ibrutinib-treated CLL. Profiled with immunoSEQ multiplex PCR; TCRdb holds only in-frame clones, not every one. The repertoire holds tens of thousands of clones, with roughly 65% as singletons. This specimen was PBMCs, taken after 24 months of ibrutinib treatment. These TCRs come from a human donor with chronic lymphocytic leukemia. CDR3s include the opening cysteine and the closing phenylalanine or tryptophan. Each record gives: V gene, CDR3 protein.

TRBV5-5	CASSLDGRNTEAFF
TRBV7-9	CASSLDAGNTEAFF
TRBV2	CASSKETTDTQYF
TRBV11-3	CASSLDPGGEQYF
TRBV5-5	CASNTAGGTEAFF
TRBV2	CASSEDTYNEKLFF
TRBV7-8	CASSLVTAYGYTF
TRBV4-2	CASSQDLGQGRYGYTF
TRBV11-2	CASSLGQTYGYTF
TRBV5-6	CASTFPGQGTEAFF
TRBV5-6	CASSLVSWGRGYTF
TRBV6-5	CATTRGGGNYGYTF
TRBV5-4	CASTPGYSGANVLTF
TRBV11-2	CASSPGQGSPLHF
TRBV4-1	CASSQDSFLGVKQFF
TRBV13	CASSPTGRTGELFF
TRBV7-8	CASRPDRVNSPLHF
TRBV2	CASSGTGTMNTEAFF
TRBV29-1	CRVGGGSGNEKLFF
TRBV5-4	CASSFRGTEAFF
TRBV11-2	CASKARGTGNYGYTF
TRBV6-5	CASSYGLAVTDTQYF
TRBV4-2	CASSQDPLAGGFNYNEQFF
TRBV5-4	CASTKWTGNTEAFF
TRBV11-2	CASSLFGQGAWGETQYF
TRBV2	CASSWGQEGNQPQHF
TRBV5-6	CASSFGTEAFF
TRBV5-5	CASSHTGGSHF
TRBV5-1	CASSFGDRGAYEQYF
TRBV18	CASSPRQGFHEQYF
TRBV27	CASSLVNGELFF
TRBV5-1	CASSPLTIYEKLFF
TRBV5-1	CASSLGTSTQQETQYF
TRBV19	CASSMQASGNTIYF
TRBV11-3	CASSLGGGTDTQYF
TRBV11-2	CASSAGQLQETQYF
TRBV5-6	CASSLLAYHEQYF
TRBV27	CASRLFQENTEAFF
TRBV29-1	CSARLGGTGNTEAFF
TRBV5-4	CASSPDRGANTEAFF
TRBV11-3	CASSLDRGGNTGELFF
TRBV2	CASNQDPGQPQHF
TRBV27	CASSLLLAGITDTQYF
TRBV19	CASSRGYTEAFF
TRBV29-1	CSVNANTGAGGYTF
TRBV7-6	CASSRGQGNSPLHF